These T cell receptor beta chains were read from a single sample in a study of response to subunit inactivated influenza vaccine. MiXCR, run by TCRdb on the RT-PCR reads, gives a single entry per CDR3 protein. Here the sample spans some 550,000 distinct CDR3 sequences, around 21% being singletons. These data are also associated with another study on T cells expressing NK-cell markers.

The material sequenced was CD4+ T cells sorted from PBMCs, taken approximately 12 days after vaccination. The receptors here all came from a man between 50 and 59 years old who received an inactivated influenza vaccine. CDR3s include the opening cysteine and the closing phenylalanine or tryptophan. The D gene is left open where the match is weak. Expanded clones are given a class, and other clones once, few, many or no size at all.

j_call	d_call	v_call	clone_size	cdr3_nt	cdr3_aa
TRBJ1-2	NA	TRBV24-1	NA	TGTGCCACCAGTCGATTGTCGGGAGGCTACACCTTC	CATSRLSGGYTF
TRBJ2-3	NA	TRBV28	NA	TGTGCCAGCACCCGAGGGCTCAGCACAGATACGCAGTATTTT	CASTRGLSTDTQYF
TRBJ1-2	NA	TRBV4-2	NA	TGTGCCAGCAGCCAAGTAGAGGATAACTATGGCTACACCTTC	CASSQVEDNYGYTF
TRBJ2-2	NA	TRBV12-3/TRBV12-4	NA	TGTGCCAGCAGCCGTTTAGCCGCCGGGGAGCTGTTTTTT	CASSRLAAGELFF
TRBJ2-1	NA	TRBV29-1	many	TGCAGCGTTGAAAGGCGGAATAACAATGAGCAGTTCTTC	CSVERRNNNEQFF
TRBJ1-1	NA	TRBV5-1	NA	TGCGCCAGCAGCTTTCCGTCAGCCTCGAACACTGAAGCTTTCTTT	CASSFPSASNTEAFF
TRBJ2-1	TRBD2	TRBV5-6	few	TGTGCCAGCAGCTTTCAGCCGGGACTAGCGGGATACAATGAGCAGTTCTTC	CASSFQPGLAGYNEQFF
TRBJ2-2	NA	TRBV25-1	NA	TGTGCCAGCAGTGAGAGAAATGAGGGGGAGCTGTTTTTT	CASSERNEGELFF
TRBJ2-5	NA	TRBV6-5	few	TGTGCCAGCAGTTACTCGAGAATAGCTGGAGAGACCCAGTACTTC	CASSYSRIAGETQYF
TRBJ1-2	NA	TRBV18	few	TGTGCCAGCTCACCAGGACCGAATCAATTCTATGGCTACACCTTC	CASSPGPNQFYGYTF
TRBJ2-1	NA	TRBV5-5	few	TGTGCCAGCAGCTTTACCGGGACTCCGAATTACAATGAGCAGTTCTTC	CASSFTGTPNYNEQFF
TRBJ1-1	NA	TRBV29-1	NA	TGCAGCGCCGGACAAGCGAACACTGAAGCTTTCTTT	CSAGQANTEAFF
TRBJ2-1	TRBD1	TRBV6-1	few	TGTGCCAGCAGTCGCACGCCGGGACAGGGAAATGAGCAGTTCTTC	CASSRTPGQGNEQFF
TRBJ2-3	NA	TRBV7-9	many	TGTGCCAGCAGCCCTACGGGGCCTTCAGATACGCAGTATTTT	CASSPTGPSDTQYF
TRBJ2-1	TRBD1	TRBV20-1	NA	TGCAGTGCTAGCCTCCTGGGACAGCGTACCTACAATGAGCAGTTCTTC	CSASLLGQRTYNEQFF
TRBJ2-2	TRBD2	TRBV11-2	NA	TGTGCCAGCAGCCCAATTAAAACGACTAGCGGGGGACCGAACACCGGGGAGCTGTTTTTT	CASSPIKTTSGGPNTGELFF
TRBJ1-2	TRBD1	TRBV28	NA	TGTGCCAGCACCCGACAGGGACGAGACTATGGCTACACCTTC	CASTRQGRDYGYTF
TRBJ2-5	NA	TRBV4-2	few	TGTGCCAGCAGCCAGGAAAGTACAGAGACCCAGTACTTC	CASSQESTETQYF
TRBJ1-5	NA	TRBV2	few	TGTGCCAGCAGACAGGGACGCGAGCCCCAGCATTTT	CASRQGREPQHF
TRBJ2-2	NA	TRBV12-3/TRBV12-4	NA	TGTGCCAGCAACGGGGGAAACACCGGGGAGCTGTTTTTT	CASNGGNTGELFF
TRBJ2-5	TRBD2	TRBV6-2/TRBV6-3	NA	TGTGCCAGCAGTTATAAAACCAGCGGGGGGCAGAAAGCCCAAGAGACCCAGTACTTC	CASSYKTSGGQKAQETQYF
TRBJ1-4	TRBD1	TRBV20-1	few	TGCAGTGCCGCGACAGGGGGCAGTGAAAAACTGTTTTTT	CSAATGGSEKLFF
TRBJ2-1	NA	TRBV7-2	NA	TGTGCCAGCAGCTTAGCCTTCTGGGCCATGAATGAGCAGTTCTTC	CASSLAFWAMNEQFF
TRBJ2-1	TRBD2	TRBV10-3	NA	TGTGCCATCAGTGGGACTAGACGGAACAATGAGCAGTTCTTC	CAISGTRRNNEQFF
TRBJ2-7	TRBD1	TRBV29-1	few	TGCAGCGTCGGGACAGGACACGAGCAGTACTTC	CSVGTGHEQYF
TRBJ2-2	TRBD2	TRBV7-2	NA	TGTGCCAGCAGCTCCATATACGGGACTACGAACACCGGGGAGCTGTTTTTT	CASSSIYGTTNTGELFF
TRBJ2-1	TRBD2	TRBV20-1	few	TGCAGTGCTAGAATGACTAGCGGGAGGGCCGGGAATGAGCAGTTCTTC	CSARMTSGRAGNEQFF
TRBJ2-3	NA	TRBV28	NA	TGTGCCAGCCGGGTGGTATCCGATACGCAGTATTTT	CASRVVSDTQYF
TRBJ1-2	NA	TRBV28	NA	TGTGCCAACAGTCGGTCTAACTATGGCTACACCTTC	CANSRSNYGYTF
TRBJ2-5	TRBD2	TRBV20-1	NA	TGCAGTGCCCCACTAGCGGGGCTCCAAGACACCCAGTACTTC	CSAPLAGLQDTQYF
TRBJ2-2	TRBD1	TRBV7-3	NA	TGTGCCAGCAGCTTAACAGGGGGCGGAAACACCGGGGAGCTGTTTTTT	CASSLTGGGNTGELFF
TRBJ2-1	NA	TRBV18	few	TGTGCCAGCTCCATAACCGGGGGCCTATACAATGAGCAGTTCTTC	CASSITGGLYNEQFF
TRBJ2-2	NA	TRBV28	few	TGTGCCAGCAGTTTTCTCACCGGGGAGCTGTTTTTT	CASSFLTGELFF